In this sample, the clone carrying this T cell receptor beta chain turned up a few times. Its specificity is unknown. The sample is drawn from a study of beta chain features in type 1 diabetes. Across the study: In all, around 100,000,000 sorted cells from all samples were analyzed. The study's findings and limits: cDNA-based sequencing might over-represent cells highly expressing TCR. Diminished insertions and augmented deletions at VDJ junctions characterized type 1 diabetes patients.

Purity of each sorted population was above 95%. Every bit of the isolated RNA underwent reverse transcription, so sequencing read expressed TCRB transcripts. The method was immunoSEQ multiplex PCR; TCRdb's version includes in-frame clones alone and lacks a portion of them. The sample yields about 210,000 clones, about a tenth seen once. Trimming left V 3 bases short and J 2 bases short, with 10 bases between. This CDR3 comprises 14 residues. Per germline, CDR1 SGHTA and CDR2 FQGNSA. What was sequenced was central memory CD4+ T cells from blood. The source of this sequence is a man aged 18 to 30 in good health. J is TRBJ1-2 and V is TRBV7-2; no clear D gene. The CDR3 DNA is TGTGCCAGCAGCTTTTCAGGTTCAAACTATGGCTACACCTTC. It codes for CASSFSGSNYGYTF.